This T cell receptor beta chain was observed in a study of blood T cell repertoires in COVID-19 (dated by TCRdb to 2019 to 2021). For the wider study: Samples from collaborators originated in the United States, Italy and Spain and spanned both the acute and convalescent phases of COVID-19. The samples were drawn from two sources: the first 160 participants of the ongoing ImmuneRACE study, and 1,254 subjects contributed by 6 global collaborators. HLA class I and class II types, where available, came from metadata supplied by the sample provider rather than from assay-based typing. The prospective study material was composed of cDNA or gDNA derived from T cells, B-cell-depleted T cells, or PBMCs. The sample metadata nearly always contained a de-identified subject ID, COVID-19 status, age in years and sex. The repertoires were released in a freely available public database meant as a resource for research on the immune response to SARS-CoV-2. The dataset comprised deeply sampled blood TCRbeta repertoires from subjects exposed to, actively infected with, or recovered from COVID-19.

Note on this clone: The specificity of this receptor is unknown. The sample holds no much larger clone one base away, and base qualities are not on file.

V is cut by 1 base and J by 2 bases, and the space between the germline ends is 20 bases. The CDR3, cysteine through phenylalanine, is 18 amino acids long. Of the read, only the CDR3 DNA is kept; its 54 bases are in frame from base 1. According to the germline V gene (reference sequence), CDR1 reads MNHEY and CDR2 reads SMNVEV. The collaborating institutions used their own protocols to collect whole blood in K2EDTA tubes. For TCRbeta analysis, collaborator samples were shipped as frozen whole blood, as isolated PBMCs, or as DNA extracted from either sample type. TCRbeta CDR3 regions were amplified from genomic DNA by means of the immunoSEQ Assay, a bias-controlled multiplex PCR. The source study handled its data this way. The number of nucleated cells in each sample was estimated from the amplification of reference gene primers within the assay. To quantify the absolute abundance of each unique TCRbeta CDR3 rearrangement, sequence reads were collapsed and filtered. Productive Simpson clonality was computed per sample as the square root of Simpson's diversity index over productive rearrangements. TCRdb's version of the immuneACCESS table is confined to in-frame rearrangements and falls short of the full clone set. An unresolved V gene accounts for under half of the shortfall where checked; the remainder is of unknown origin. V and J calls and clone size are copied from that table; D and trimming were computed from the DNA. The sample yields 170,000 or so clones; approximately 80% were counted once. The ten largest clones capture under 3.5% of the sample.

Findings and caveats that apply to the study as a whole: How much clinical and demographic metadata was included differed by source and by participant, and the metadata was provided uncurated.

The sequence derives from an older woman with acute or convalescent COVID-19. The sequenced sample was peripheral blood. The chain uses TRBV27 and TRBJ1-2, with the identity of the D gene unclear. The sequence in DNA is TGTGCCAGCAGTTTATTACCTCCCTCTACTATCTCGAACTATGGCTACACCTTC. This is translated as CASSLLPPSTISNYGYTF.